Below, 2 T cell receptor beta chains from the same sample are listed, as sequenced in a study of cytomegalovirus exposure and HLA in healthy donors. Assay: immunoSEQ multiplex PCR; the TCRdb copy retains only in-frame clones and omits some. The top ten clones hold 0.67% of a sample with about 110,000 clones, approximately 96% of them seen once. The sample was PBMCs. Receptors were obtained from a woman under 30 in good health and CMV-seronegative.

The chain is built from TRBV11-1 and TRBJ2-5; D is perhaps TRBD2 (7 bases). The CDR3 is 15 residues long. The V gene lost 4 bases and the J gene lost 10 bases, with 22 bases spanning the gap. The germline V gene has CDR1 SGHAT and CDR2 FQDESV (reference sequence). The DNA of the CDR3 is TGTGCCAGCAGCTCCGACCCGGGGAGGGGGAGCGACCAGTACTTC. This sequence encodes CASSSDPGRGSDQYF.

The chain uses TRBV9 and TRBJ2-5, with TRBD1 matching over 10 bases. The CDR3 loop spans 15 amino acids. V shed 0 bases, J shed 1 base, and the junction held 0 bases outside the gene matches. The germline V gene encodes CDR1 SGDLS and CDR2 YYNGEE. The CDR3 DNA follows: TGTGCCAGCAGCGTAGGACAGGGGGCCCAAGAGACCCAGTACTTC. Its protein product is CASSVGQGAQETQYF.